These T cell receptor beta chains were read from a single sample in a study of blood T cells in healthy people across ages. MiXCR, applied by TCRdb to the 5' RACE reads, yields one record per CDR3 protein. The sample consists of more than 500,000 distinct CDR3 sequences, 25% to 35% of them appearing once. The sample was also reused in another study, on T cells of mothers and their children.

The sequenced sample consisted of blood. The origin of the receptors is a boy aged 2 to 9 in good health. Both conserved end residues are part of each CDR3. The D gene is left open where the match is weak. Not every row has a clone size; where given, it reads once, few, many or a size class.

>TRBJ1-1|.|TRBV24-1|.
TGTGCCACCAGTGATTCCGGGGGCCACACTGAAGCTTTCTTT
CATSDSGGHTEAFF
>TRBJ2-2|few|TRBV7-2|.
TGTGCCAGCAGCCGAGGGGGGTATACCGGGGAGCTGTTTTTT
CASSRGGYTGELFF
>TRBJ2-3|.|TRBV12-3/TRBV12-4|TRBD2
TGTGCCAGCAGTTTCTTAGCGGGGTCAGATGTGCAGTATTTT
CASSFLAGSDVQYF
>TRBJ2-7|.|TRBV5-4|.
TGTGCCAGCCGGCCCGCCGACTGCGAGCAGTACTTC
CASRPADCEQYF
>TRBJ1-2|.|TRBV27|.
TGTGCCAGCAGTTTAGAACCCGAAGCTAACTATGGCTACACCTTC
CASSLEPEANYGYTF
>TRBJ1-2|few|TRBV20-1|.
TGCAGTGCTAGATCCCTCAAGCCCGGGCAGGGTGGTCCCATCTATGGCTACACCTTC
CSARSLKPGQGGPIYGYTF
>TRBJ1-5|.|TRBV6-4|TRBD1
TGTGCCAGCAGTGCCCAACAGGGGGCGGGACAGCCCCAGCATTTT
CASSAQQGAGQPQHF
>TRBJ1-1|.|TRBV5-5|.
TGTGCCAGCAGCCCGGCCTTTTGGGGGATGAACACTGAAGCTTTCTTT
CASSPAFWGMNTEAFF
>TRBJ2-2|few|TRBV7-9|.
TGTGCCAGCAGCTTAAGGGGGGCGTCTACCGGGGAGCTGTTTTTT
CASSLRGASTGELFF
>TRBJ1-5|.|TRBV18|.
TGTGCCAGCTCACCACCGGTGGGTGCGGGGGTGCCCCAGCATTTT
CASSPPVGAGVPQHF
>TRBJ2-1|few|TRBV2|TRBD2
TGTGCCAGCAGTGGACTAGCGGCTGAGCAGTTCTTC
CASSGLAAEQFF
>TRBJ1-1|.|TRBV7-9|.
TGTGCCAGCAGCTTAGAAGGGTTGGGTAACACTGAAGCTTTCTTT
CASSLEGLGNTEAFF
>TRBJ2-3|few|TRBV20-1|TRBD1
TGCAGTGCTCACCAAACAGGGGATAACACAGCTACGCAGTATTTT
CSAHQTGDNTATQYF
>TRBJ2-1|many|TRBV10-3|TRBD2
TGTGCCATCAGTAGTTCCCCGGGACTAGCGGGAATCGATGAGCAGTTCTTC
CAISSSPGLAGIDEQFF
>TRBJ1-1|few|TRBV7-9|.
TGTGCCAGCAGCTTGGTTAAAGGGATGATAGGGAAACGATGGACTGAAGCTTTCTTT
CASSLVKGMIGKRWTEAFF
>TRBJ2-5|.|TRBV11-2|TRBD2
TGTGCCAGCAGCTTAGAGCTCCTAGCGGGAGGGCCGGAAGAGACCCAGTACTTC
CASSLELLAGGPEETQYF
>TRBJ1-2|few|TRBV3-1|.
TGTGCCAGCAGCCAAGCGCAGGGCTACACCTTC
CASSQAQGYTF
>TRBJ1-2|.|TRBV29-1|TRBD1
TGCAGCGGGCAAGACAGGGGGTCTTATGGCTACACCTTC
CSGQDRGSYGYTF